This T cell receptor (beta chain) was obtained from a study of blood T cell repertoires in COVID-19. Overall study context: Donors in the United States, Italy and Spain gave samples during acute or convalescent COVID-19. Sample material is recorded as cDNA or gDNA derived from T cells, B-cell-depleted T cells, or PBMCs.

There are 16 residues in the CDR3. Germline V gene data show CDR1 as MNHNY and CDR2 as SVGAGI (reference sequence). The germline V and J ends were trimmed by 6 bases and 2 bases, with 18 bases remaining between them. Original analysis: Nucleated cell counts were estimated from reference gene primer amplification. TCRdb's copy holds only in-frame clones and misses some; the assay was immunoSEQ multiplex PCR. The V and J calls and clone size are taken from that table; D and trimming were inferred from the DNA. The sample carries 200,000 or so clones, about 88% recorded once. This sequence was found in a man aged 70-80 years with active or convalescent COVID-19. The chain recombines TRBV6-6 with TRBJ2-3; TRBD2 might be the D (6 bases). Sample: peripheral blood. DNA for the CDR3: TGTGCCAGCAGATCCTGGCGGGGAAACTTCACAGATACGCAGTATTTT. It yields the protein CASRSWRGNFTDTQYF.